This TCR beta chain was obtained from a study of shared clonotypes between healthy human individuals. About the study: CD4 naive and CD4 memory each took three plates per donor, while CD8 naive took two and CD8 memory one. Findings of the study overall: A reduction in generation probabilities was seen for non-shared clonotypes relative to those shared by all four donors.

On this clone itself: Its antigen is as yet unknown.

The V gene end was trimmed by 4 bases and the J gene end by 7 bases; junction bases not matched to a gene: 5. Germline V CDR1 and CDR2: MNHEY, SMNVEV (reference sequence). The CDR3 covers 13 residues. Data came from immunoSEQ multiplex PCR; TCRdb stores just in-frame clones and leaves some out. This sample has roughly 660,000 clones, with about 90% found just once. The gene calls are TRBV27 and TRBJ2-7, with TRBD2 identical over 9 bases. The receptor was isolated from a man aged 18 to 30 in good health. Some clones in this sample may be carry-over from other donors' samples. The sequenced sample was memory CD8+ T cells from PBMCs. Described subset: CD45RO+ cells pooled with CCR7-negative TemRA cells. The chain's CDR3 is CASSWGLAREQYF. As DNA, the CDR3 is TGTGCCAGCAGTTGGGGACTAGCACGGGAGCAGTACTTC.